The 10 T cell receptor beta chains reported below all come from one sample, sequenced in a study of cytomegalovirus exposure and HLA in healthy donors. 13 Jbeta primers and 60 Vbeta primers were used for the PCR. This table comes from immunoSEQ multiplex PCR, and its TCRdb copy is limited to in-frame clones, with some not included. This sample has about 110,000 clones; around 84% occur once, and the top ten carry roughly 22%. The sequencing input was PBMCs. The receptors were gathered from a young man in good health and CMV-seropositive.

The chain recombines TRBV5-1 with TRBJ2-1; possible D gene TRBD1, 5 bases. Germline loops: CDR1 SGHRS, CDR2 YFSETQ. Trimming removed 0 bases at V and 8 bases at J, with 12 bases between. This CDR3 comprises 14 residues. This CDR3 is CASSLDRPPDEQFF. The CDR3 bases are TGCGCCAGCAGCTTGGACAGGCCTCCGGATGAGCAGTTCTTC.

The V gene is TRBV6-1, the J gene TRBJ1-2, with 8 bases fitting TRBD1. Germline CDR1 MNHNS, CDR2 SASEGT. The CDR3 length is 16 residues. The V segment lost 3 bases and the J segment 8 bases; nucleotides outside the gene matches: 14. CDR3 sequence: CASSDHRDRPYWGYTF. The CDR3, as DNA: TGTGCCAGCAGTGATCACCGGGACAGGCCGTACTGGGGCTACACCTTC.

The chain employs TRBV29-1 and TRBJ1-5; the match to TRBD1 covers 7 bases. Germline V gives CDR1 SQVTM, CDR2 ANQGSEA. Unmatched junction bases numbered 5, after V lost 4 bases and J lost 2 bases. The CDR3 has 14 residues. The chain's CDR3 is CSVGEGAGNQPQHF. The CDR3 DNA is TGCAGCGTTGGTGAGGGGGCTGGCAATCAGCCCCAGCATTTT.

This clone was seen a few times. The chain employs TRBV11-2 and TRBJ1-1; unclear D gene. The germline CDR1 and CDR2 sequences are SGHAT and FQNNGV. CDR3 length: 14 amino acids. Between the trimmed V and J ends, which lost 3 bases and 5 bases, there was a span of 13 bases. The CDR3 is CASSFTRHGTEAFF. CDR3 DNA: TGTGCCAGCAGCTTCACTCGGCACGGGACTGAAGCTTTCTTT.

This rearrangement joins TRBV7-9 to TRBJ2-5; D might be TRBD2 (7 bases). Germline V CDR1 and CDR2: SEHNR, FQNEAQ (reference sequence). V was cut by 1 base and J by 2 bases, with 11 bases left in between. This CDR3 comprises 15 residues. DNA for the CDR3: TGTGCCAGCAGCTTAGAGGGGGGGCCTCAAGAGACCCAGTACTTC. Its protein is CASSLEGGPQETQYF.

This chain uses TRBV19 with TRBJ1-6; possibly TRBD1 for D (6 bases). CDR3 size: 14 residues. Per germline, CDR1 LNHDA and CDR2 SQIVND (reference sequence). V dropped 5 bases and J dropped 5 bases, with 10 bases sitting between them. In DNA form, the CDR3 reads TGTGCCAGTAGTTGGGGGCTTAATAATTCACCCCTCCACTTT. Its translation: CASSWGLNNSPLHF. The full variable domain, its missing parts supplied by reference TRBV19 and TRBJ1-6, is DGGITQSPKYLFRKEGQNVTLSCEQNLNHDAMYWYRQDPGQGLRLIYYSQIVNDFQKGDIAEGYSVSREKKESFPLTVTSAQKNPTAFYLCASSWGLNNSPLHFGNGTRLTVT.

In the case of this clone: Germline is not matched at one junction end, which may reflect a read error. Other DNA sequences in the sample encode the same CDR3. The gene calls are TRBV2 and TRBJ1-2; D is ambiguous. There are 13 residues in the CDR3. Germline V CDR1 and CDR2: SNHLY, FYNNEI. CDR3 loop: CAVSNTESYGYTF. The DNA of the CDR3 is TGCGCCGTCAGCAACACGGAGAGCTATGGCTACACCTTC.

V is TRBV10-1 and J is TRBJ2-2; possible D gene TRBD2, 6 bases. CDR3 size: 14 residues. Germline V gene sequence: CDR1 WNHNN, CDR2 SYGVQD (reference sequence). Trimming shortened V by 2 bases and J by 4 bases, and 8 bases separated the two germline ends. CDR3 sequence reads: CASSEGGRTGELFF. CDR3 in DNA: TGCGCCAGCAGTGAGGGAGGGCGCACCGGGGAGCTGTTTTTT.

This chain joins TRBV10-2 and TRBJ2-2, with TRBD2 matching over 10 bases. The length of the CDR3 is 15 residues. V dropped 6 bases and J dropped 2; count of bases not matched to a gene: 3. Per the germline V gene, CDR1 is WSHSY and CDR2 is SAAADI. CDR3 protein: CASRRTSGNTGELFF. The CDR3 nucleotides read TGCGCCAGCAGGAGGACTAGCGGAAACACCGGGGAGCTGTTTTTT.

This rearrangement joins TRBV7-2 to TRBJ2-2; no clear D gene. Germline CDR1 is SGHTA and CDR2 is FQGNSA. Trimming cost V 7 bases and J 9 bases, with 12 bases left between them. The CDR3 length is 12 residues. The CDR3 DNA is TGTGCCAGCACCCCCAATCCCAGGGAGCTGTTTTTT. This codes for CASTPNPRELFF.